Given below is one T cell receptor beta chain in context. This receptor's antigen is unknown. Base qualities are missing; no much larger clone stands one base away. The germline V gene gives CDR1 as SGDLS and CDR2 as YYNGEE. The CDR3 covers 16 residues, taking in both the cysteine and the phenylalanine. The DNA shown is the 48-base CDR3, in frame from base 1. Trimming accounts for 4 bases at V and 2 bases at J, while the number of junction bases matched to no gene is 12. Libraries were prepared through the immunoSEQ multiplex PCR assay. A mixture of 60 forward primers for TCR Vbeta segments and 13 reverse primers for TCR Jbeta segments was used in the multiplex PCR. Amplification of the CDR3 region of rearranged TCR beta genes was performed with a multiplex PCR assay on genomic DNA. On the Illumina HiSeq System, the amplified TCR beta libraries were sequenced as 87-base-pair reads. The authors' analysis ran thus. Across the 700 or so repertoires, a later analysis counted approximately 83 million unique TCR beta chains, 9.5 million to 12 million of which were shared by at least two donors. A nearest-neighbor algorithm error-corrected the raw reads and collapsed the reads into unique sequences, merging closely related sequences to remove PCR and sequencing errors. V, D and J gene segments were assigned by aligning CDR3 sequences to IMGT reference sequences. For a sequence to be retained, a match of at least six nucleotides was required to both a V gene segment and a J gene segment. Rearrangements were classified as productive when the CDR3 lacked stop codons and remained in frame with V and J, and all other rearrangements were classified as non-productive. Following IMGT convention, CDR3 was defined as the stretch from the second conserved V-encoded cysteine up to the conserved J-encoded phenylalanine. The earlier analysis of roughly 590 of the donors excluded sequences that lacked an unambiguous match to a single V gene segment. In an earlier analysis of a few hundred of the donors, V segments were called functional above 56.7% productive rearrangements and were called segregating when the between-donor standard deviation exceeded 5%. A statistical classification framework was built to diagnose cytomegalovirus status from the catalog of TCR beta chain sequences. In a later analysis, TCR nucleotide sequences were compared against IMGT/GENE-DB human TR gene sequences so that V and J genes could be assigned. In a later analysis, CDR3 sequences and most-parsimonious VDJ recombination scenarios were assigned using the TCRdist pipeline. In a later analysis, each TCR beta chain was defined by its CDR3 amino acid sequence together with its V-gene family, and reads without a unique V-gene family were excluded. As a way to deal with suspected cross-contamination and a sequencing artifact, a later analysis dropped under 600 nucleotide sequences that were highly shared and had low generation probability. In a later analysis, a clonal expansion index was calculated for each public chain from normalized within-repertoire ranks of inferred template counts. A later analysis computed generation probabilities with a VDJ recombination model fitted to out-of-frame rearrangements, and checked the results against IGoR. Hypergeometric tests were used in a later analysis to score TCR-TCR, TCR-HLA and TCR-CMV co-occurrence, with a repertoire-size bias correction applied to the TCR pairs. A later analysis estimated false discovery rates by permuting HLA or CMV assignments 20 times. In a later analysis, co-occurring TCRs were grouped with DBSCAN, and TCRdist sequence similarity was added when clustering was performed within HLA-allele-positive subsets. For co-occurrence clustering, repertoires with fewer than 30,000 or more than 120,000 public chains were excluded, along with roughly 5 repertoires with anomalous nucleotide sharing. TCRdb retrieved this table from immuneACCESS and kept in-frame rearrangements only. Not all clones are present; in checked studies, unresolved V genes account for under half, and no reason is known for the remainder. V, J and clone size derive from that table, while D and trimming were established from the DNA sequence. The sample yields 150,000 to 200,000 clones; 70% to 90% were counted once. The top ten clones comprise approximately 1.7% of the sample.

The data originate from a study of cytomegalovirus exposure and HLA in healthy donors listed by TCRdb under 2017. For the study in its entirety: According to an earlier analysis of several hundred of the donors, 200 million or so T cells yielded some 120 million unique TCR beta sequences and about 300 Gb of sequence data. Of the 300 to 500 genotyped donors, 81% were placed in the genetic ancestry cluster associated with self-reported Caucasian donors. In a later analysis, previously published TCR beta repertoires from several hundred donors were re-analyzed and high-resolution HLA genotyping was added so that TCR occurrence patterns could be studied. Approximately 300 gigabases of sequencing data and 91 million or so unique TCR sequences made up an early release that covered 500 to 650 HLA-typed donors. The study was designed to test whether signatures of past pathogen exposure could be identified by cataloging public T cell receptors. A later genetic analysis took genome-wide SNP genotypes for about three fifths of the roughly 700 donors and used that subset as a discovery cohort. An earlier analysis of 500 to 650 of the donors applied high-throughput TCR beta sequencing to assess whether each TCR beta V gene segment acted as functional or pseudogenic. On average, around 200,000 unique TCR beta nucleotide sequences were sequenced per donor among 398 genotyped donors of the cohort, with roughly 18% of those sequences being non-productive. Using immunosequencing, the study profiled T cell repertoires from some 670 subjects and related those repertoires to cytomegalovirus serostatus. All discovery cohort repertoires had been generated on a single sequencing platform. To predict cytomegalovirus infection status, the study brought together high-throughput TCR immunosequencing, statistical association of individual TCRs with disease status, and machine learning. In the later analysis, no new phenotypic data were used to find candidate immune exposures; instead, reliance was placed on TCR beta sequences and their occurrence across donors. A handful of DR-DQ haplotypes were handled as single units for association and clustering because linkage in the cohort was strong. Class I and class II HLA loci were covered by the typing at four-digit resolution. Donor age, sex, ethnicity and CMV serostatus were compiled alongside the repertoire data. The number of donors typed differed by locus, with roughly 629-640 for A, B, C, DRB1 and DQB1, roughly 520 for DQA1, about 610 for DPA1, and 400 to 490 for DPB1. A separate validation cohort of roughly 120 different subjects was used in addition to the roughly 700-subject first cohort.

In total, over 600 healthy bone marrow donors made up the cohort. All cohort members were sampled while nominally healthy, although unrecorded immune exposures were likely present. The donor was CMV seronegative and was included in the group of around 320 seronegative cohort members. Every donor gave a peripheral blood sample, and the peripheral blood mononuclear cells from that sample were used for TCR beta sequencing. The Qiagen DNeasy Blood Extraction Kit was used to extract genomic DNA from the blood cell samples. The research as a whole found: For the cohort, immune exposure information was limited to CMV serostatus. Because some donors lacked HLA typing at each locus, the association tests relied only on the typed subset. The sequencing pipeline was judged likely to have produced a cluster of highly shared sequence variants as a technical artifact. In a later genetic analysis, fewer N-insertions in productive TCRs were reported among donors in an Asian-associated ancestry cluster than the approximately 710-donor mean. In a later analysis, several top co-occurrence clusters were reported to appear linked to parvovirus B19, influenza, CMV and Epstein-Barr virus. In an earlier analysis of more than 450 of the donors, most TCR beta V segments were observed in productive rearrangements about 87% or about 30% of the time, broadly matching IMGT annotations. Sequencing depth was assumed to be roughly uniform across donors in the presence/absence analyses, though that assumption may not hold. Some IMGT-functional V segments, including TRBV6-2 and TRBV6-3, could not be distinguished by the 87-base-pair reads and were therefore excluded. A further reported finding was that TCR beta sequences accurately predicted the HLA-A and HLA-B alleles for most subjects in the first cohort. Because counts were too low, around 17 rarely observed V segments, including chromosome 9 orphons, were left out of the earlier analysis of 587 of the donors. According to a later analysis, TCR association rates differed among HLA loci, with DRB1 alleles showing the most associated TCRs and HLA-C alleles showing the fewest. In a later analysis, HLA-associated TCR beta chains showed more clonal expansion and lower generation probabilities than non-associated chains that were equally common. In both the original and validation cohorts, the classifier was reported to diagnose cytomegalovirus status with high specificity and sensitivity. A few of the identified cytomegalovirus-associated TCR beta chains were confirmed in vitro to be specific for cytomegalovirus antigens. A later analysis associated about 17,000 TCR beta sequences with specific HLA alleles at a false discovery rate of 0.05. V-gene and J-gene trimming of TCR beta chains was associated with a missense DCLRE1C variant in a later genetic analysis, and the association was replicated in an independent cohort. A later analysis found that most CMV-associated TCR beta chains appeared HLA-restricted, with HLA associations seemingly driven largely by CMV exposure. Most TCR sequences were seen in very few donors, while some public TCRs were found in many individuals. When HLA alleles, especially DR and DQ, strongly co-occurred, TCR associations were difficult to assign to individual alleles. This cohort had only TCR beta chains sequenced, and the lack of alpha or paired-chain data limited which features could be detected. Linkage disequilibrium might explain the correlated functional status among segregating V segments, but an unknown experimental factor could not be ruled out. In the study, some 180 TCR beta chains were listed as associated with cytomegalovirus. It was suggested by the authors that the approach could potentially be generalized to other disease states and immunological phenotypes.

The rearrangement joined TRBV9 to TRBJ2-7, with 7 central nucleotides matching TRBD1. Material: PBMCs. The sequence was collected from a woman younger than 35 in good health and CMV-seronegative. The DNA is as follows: TGTGCCAGCAGCCCCCCCGGCAGGGGGAACCCCTACGAGCAGTACTTC. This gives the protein CASSPPGRGNPYEQYF.